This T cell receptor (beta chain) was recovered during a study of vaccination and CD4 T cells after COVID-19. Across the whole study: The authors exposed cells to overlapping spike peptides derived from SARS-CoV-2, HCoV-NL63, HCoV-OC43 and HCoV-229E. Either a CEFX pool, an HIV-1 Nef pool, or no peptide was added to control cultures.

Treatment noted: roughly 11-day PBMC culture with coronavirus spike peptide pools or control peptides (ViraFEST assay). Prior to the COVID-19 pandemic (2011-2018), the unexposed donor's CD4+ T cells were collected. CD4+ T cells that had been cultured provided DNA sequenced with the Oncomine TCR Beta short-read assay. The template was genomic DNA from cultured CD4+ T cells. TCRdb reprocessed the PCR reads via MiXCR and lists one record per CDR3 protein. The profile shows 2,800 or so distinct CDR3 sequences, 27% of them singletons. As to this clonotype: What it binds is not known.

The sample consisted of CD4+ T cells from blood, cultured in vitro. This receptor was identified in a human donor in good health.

In DNA, the CDR3 is TGTGCCAGCAGCTTAGGGGAAAGCTATGGCTACACCTTC. Its translation is CASSLGESYGYTF. The chain carries TRBV11-2 and TRBJ1-2; D not resolved. The CDR3 covers 13 residues. The V end was cut by 1 base, the J end by 4 bases, with 7 bases between. The V gene's germline CDR1 is SGHAT and CDR2 FQNNGV.